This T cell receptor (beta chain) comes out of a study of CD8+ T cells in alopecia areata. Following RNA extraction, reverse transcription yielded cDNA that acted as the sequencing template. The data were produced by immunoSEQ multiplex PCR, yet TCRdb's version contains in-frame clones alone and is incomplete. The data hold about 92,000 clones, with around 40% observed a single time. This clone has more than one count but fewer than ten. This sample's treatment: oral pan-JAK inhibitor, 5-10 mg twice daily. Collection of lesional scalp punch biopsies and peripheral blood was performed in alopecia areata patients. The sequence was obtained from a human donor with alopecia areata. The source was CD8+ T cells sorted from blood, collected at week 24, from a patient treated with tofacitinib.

The CDR3 loop is CSVWVLAGTGELFF. The DNA of the CDR3 is TGCAGCGTGTGGGTGCTAGCGGGTACCGGGGAGCTGTTTTTT. The V and J genes are TRBV29-1 and TRBJ2-2; 8 bases are shared with TRBD2. V shed 6 bases and J 5 bases; nucleotides not matched to a gene: 8. Germline V lookup: CDR1 SQVTM, CDR2 ANQGSEA. The CDR3 has 14 residues.